The 18 T cell receptor beta chains below all came from one sample that was sequenced in a study of blood T cell repertoires in COVID-19. The repertoire was sequenced with immunoSEQ multiplex PCR; TCRdb's copy has only in-frame clones and lacks some. This sample has about 310,000 clones, with approximately 88% found just once. Input material: PBMCs or T cells enriched from blood (not recorded which). The source of these receptors is a woman under 30 who had recovered from COVID-19.

This clone is a singleton in its sample. The chain uses TRBV28 and TRBJ2-5, with TRBD1 identical over 11 bases. From germline, CDR1 is MDHEN and CDR2 SYDVKM. The V gene end was trimmed by 7 bases and the J gene end by 8 bases; junction bases not matched to a gene: 12. There are 15 residues in the CDR3. CDR3 sequence reads: CASTPGQGALSTQYF. Written as DNA, the CDR3 is TGTGCCAGCACCCCTGGACAGGGGGCATTAAGTACCCAGTACTTC.

The chain couples TRBV7-2 to TRBJ2-7; D is possibly TRBD1 (6 bases). CDR3 size: 16 residues. The V end was cut by 3 bases, the J end by 4 bases, with 19 bases between. The germline V gene has CDR1 SGHTA and CDR2 FQGNSA. CDR3 DNA sequence: TGTGCCAGCAGCTTTTATCAGGGGTATAGTTTTTACGAGCAGTACTTC. This encodes CASSFYQGYSFYEQYF.

The rearrangement links TRBV30 to TRBJ2-5, with a possible D match to TRBD2 (5 bases). Germline V gives CDR1 GTSNPN, CDR2 SVGIG (reference sequence). V shed 3 bases and J shed 1 base, with 9 bases lying between them. CDR3 size: 13 residues. As DNA, the CDR3 is TGTGCCTGGAGAACCCGGGGCCAAGAGACCCAGTACTTC. This sequence encodes CAWRTRGQETQYF.

This chain links TRBV6-5 with TRBJ1-4, with a tentative D call TRBD1 (5 bases). CDR3 length: 16 amino acids. The V end was cut by 2 bases, the J end by 0 bases, with 10 bases between. Germline values: CDR1 MNHEY, CDR2 SVGAGI. In DNA form, the CDR3 reads TGTGCCAGCAGTTACGACAGAAGAGCAACTAATGAAAAACTGTTTTTT. Translating it yields CASSYDRRATNEKLFF.

This clone is a singleton in its sample. CDR3 nucleotides: TGTGCCAGCAGCGAAAACGGAGGACAGGGGTACGAGCAGTACTTC. Its protein is CASSENGGQGYEQYF. The chain couples TRBV7-3 to TRBJ2-7; 9 bases align to TRBD1. The V segment lost 5 bases and the J segment 4 bases; nucleotides outside the gene matches: 9. Germline V gene sequence: CDR1 SGHTA, CDR2 FQGTGA. The CDR3 contains 15 residues.

This chain joins TRBV5-6 and TRBJ2-5; 9 nucleotides align to TRBD2. The CDR3 runs 18 residues. CDR1 is SGHDT and CDR2 is YYEEEE in the germline V gene. Trimming took 0 bases from V and 4 from J; bases not matched to a gene: 13. CDR3 nucleotides: TGTGCCAGCAGCTTGGTATACAGCGGGGGGAAGTATGTAGAGACCCAGTACTTC. Protein: CASSLVYSGGKYVETQYF.

This clone appeared a single time. The V and J genes are TRBV7-8 and TRBJ2-5, with 9 bases aligning to TRBD2. With 0 bases clipped from V and 5 bases from J, the junction kept 7 bases outside the gene matches. The CDR3 has 16 amino acids. Germline loops: CDR1 SGHVS, CDR2 FQNEAQ. The CDR3 region is CASSLASGRIGETQYF. The CDR3 DNA follows: TGTGCCAGCAGCTTAGCAAGCGGGAGGATCGGGGAGACCCAGTACTTC.

V is TRBV12-5 and J is TRBJ2-1; a weak D match, TRBD2 (6 bases). The germline V gene has CDR1 LGHNT and CDR2 FRNRAP. This CDR3 spans 16 amino acids. The V and J ends lost 7 bases and 0 bases respectively, with 16 bases between them. The CDR3 loop reads CASAPGIADSYNEQFF. The DNA of the CDR3 is TGTGCTAGTGCCCCTGGGATAGCGGACTCCTACAATGAGCAGTTCTTC. Drawing the rest from reference TRBV12-5 and TRBJ2-1, the complete variable domain is DARVTQTPRHKVTEMGQEVTMRCQPILGHNTVFWYRQTMMQGLELLAYFRNRAPLDDSGMPKDRFSAEMPDATLATLKIQPSEPRDSAVYFCASAPGIADSYNEQFFGPGTRLTVL.

The genes are TRBV7-7 and TRBJ1-4; tentatively, D is TRBD1 (5 bases). Germline CDR1 and CDR2: SSHAT and FNYEAQ (reference sequence). V was clipped by 5 bases and J by 3 bases, with 13 bases between them. There are 15 residues in the CDR3. The CDR3 sequence: CASSPTGGPNEKLFF. The CDR3 region has the DNA TGTGCCAGCAGCCCCACGGGGGGACCTAATGAAAAACTGTTTTTT.

This clone was detected once. This sequence joins TRBV12-3 or TRBV12-4 and TRBJ2-7; TRBD1 aligns across 8 bases. This CDR3 has 12 amino acids. The V and J ends lost 6 bases and 7 bases, in that order; junction bases with no gene match: 5. CDR3 DNA sequence: TGTGCCAGCAGCTCCGACAGGGGAGAGCAGTACTTC. Protein sequence: CASSSDRGEQYF.

The rearrangement uses TRBV11-2 and TRBJ2-7; 8 nucleotides agree with TRBD2. The CDR3 consists of 13 residues. Germline CDR1 is SGHAT and CDR2 is FQNNGV. The CDR3 sequence: CASGGHTYREQYF. For the CDR3, the DNA is TGTGCGAGCGGGGGACATACCTACCGCGAGCAGTACTTC.

The rearrangement uses TRBV5-1 and TRBJ2-5, with unresolved D. Trimming took 4 bases from V and 1 from J, leaving 14 bases between them. The CDR3 length is 15 residues. The germline gives CDR1 SGHRS, CDR2 YFSETQ. For the CDR3, the DNA is TGCGCCAGCAGCCCCCGTCTGTACGGCCAAGAGACCCAGTACTTC. Translating it yields CASSPRLYGQETQYF.

V and J are TRBV12-3 or TRBV12-4 and TRBJ2-2; possible D gene TRBD1, 5 bases. Trimming pared 1 base from V and 8 bases from J, leaving 8 bases between. The CDR3 runs 13 residues. The CDR3 sequence is CASSLGQGGELFF. The CDR3 DNA follows: TGTGCCAGCAGTTTAGGGCAGGGAGGGGAGCTGTTTTTT.

In this sample, this clone turned up once. The genes are TRBV5-4 and TRBJ2-5; possibly TRBD2 for D (6 bases). CDR1 is SGHNT and CDR2 is YYREEE in the germline V gene (reference sequence). The CDR3 sequence is 15 residues long. V dropped 2 bases and J dropped 0 bases, with 11 bases sitting between them. The chain's CDR3 is CASSFTSGDQETQYF. DNA of the CDR3: TGTGCCAGCAGCTTTACGTCGGGGGACCAAGAGACCCAGTACTTC.

The chain is built from TRBV29-1 and TRBJ1-4, with unresolved D. Germline CDR1 is SQVTM and CDR2 is ANQGSEA. Trimming shortened V by 0 bases and J by 0 bases, and 5 bases separated the two germline ends. The CDR3 has 14 residues. CDR3 in amino acids: CSVEDRATNEKLFF. The CDR3 bases are TGCAGCGTTGAAGATCGTGCAACTAATGAAAAACTGTTTTTT.

The V gene is TRBV15, the J gene TRBJ1-3, with TRBD1 identical over 7 bases. This CDR3 is 14 amino acids long. V was clipped by 2 bases and J by 6 bases; unmatched bases: 4. Germline-derived CDR1 and CDR2 are LNHNV and YYDKDF (reference sequence). Written as DNA, the CDR3 is TGTGCCACCAGCAGACGACAGGGATTAAACACCATATATTTT. Its translation: CATSRRQGLNTIYF.

On this clone itself: One end of the junction is discordant with germline, which a read error may explain. This rearrangement joins TRBV2 to TRBJ1-4; D ambiguous. Germline V gene sequence: CDR1 SNHLY, CDR2 FYNNEI. The CDR3 extends over 12 amino acids. CDR3 region: CASSLTSEKLFF. The CDR3 DNA sequence: TGTGCCAGCAGCCTCACTAGTGAAAAACTGTTTTTT.

The chain is built from TRBV7-9 and TRBJ1-1, with TRBD1 matching over 7 bases. The CDR3 covers 14 residues. Germline values: CDR1 SEHNR, CDR2 FQNEAQ (reference sequence). Unmatched junction bases numbered 4, after V lost 5 bases and J lost 1 base. The CDR3 loop reads CASSPWTGNTEAFF. The CDR3 DNA reads as TGTGCCAGCAGCCCGTGGACAGGGAACACTGAAGCTTTCTTT.